Listed below are T cell receptor beta chains from one sample, sequenced in a study of T cell clones after liver transplantation. The protocol was immunoSEQ multiplex PCR, while the TCRdb copy is restricted to in-frame clones and leaves out a portion. The table records approximately 100,000 clones, around 84% of them present only once. The specimen was CD4+ T cells from blood, collected about 50 months after liver transplant. Receptor source: a human patient who received a liver transplant. Some T cells may be provided by the graft donor. Both conserved end residues are part of each CDR3. The order of the fields is clone size, V gene, D gene, J gene, CDR3 length, CDR3 DNA, CDR3 protein. D genes are given only for firm matches. Some rows have no size entry. The others give once, few or many, or a class for an expanded clone.

size: .
V: TRBV19
D: .
J: TRBJ1-6
length: 13
DNA: TGTGCCAGTAGATCAGGGAACAATTCACCCCTCCACTTT
CDR3: CASRSGNNSPLHF

size: .
V: TRBV28
D: .
J: TRBJ2-7
length: 15
DNA: TGTGCCAGCAGTAAAAGGGCGGTGAACTCCTACGAGCAGTACTTC
CDR3: CASSKRAVNSYEQYF

size: .
V: TRBV6-5
D: .
J: TRBJ2-1
length: 14
DNA: TGTGCCAGCGGGACTCCGAGCTCCTACAATGAGCAGTTCTTC
CDR3: CASGTPSSYNEQFF

size: .
V: TRBV19
D: TRBD1
J: TRBJ1-1
length: 14
DNA: TGTGCCAGTAGGGGACAGGGCGAGAACACTGAAGCTTTCTTT
CDR3: CASRGQGENTEAFF

size: .
V: TRBV7-8
D: TRBD1
J: TRBJ1-2
length: 14
DNA: TGTGCCAGCAGCCCTGGGACAGGGATCCGAGGCTACACCTTC
CDR3: CASSPGTGIRGYTF

size: .
V: TRBV9
D: .
J: TRBJ2-7
length: 14
DNA: TGTGCCAGCAGCTTAGGGGCGGTTCCCTACGAGCAGTACTTC
CDR3: CASSLGAVPYEQYF

size: .
V: TRBV27
D: .
J: TRBJ1-2
length: 14
DNA: TGTGCCAGCAGTTTCCGGCATCATGACTATGGCTACACCTTC
CDR3: CASSFRHHDYGYTF

size: once
V: TRBV10-2
D: TRBD1
J: TRBJ2-3
length: 15
DNA: TGCGCCAGCAGTCCCGGGACAGGGGGCATGAATACGCAGTATTTT
CDR3: CASSPGTGGMNTQYF

size: .
V: TRBV5-1
D: .
J: TRBJ2-7
length: 11
DNA: TGCGCCAGCAGAAAAACCTACGAGCAGTACTTC
CDR3: CASRKTYEQYF

size: .
V: TRBV11-1
D: TRBD1
J: TRBJ2-6
length: 19
DNA: TGTGCCAGCAGCTCAGGAGGGACAGGGGCACTCTCTGGGGCCAACGTCCTGACTTTC
CDR3: CASSSGGTGALSGANVLTF

size: .
V: TRBV4-2
D: .
J: TRBJ1-3
length: 13
DNA: TGTGCCAGCAGCCAAGGAGGTTGGGACACCATATATTTT
CDR3: CASSQGGWDTIYF

size: .
V: TRBV18
D: .
J: TRBJ1-5
length: 13
DNA: TGTGCCAGCTCACGTCGGACAGATCAGCCCCAGCATTTT
CDR3: CASSRRTDQPQHF

size: .
V: TRBV19
D: .
J: TRBJ1-5
length: 15
DNA: TGTGCCAGTAGTATAGACGACGGGGGGAATCAGCCCCAGCATTTT
CDR3: CASSIDDGGNQPQHF

size: .
V: TRBV11-2
D: .
J: TRBJ2-3
length: 16
DNA: TGTGCCAGCAGCTTAGGTCGTGACTGGGGCTCAGATACGCAGTATTTT
CDR3: CASSLGRDWGSDTQYF

size: .
V: TRBV7-9
D: .
J: TRBJ1-6
length: 12
DNA: TGTGCCAGCAGCGACAGGCTTGAACCCCTCCACTTT
CDR3: CASSDRLEPLHF

size: .
V: TRBV11-2
D: .
J: TRBJ1-6
length: 14
DNA: TGTGCCAGCAGCTTAGGGGCCGAAAATTCACCCCTCCACTTT
CDR3: CASSLGAENSPLHF

size: once
V: TRBV9
D: TRBD1
J: TRBJ1-6
length: 16
DNA: TGTGCCAGCAGCGCCGCCGGGACAGGGGTAAATTCACCCCTCCACTTT
CDR3: CASSAAGTGVNSPLHF

size: .
V: TRBV27
D: .
J: TRBJ1-1
length: 14
DNA: TGTGCCAGCAGTTTGGGACATCCGAACACTGAAGCTTTCTTT
CDR3: CASSLGHPNTEAFF

size: .
V: TRBV14
D: .
J: TRBJ2-3
length: 16
DNA: TGTGCCAGCAGCCGACTAAAAGGGCTACCGGAAGATACGCAGTATTTT
CDR3: CASSRLKGLPEDTQYF

size: .
V: TRBV11-2
D: TRBD1
J: TRBJ1-3
length: 15
DNA: TGTGCCAGCAGCTTAGGACAGGGCTCTGGAAACACCATATATTTT
CDR3: CASSLGQGSGNTIYF

size: .
V: TRBV19
D: TRBD1
J: TRBJ1-5
length: 19
DNA: TGTGCCAGTAGTGCCTCGACAGGGGGACTCTCTGTTTACAATCAGCCCCAGCATTTT
CDR3: CASSASTGGLSVYNQPQHF

size: once
V: TRBV2
D: .
J: TRBJ2-1
length: 13
DNA: TGTGCCAGCAGTGAAACTCCTGGATATGAGCAGTTCTTC
CDR3: CASSETPGYEQFF

size: .
V: TRBV7-8
D: TRBD1
J: TRBJ1-3
length: 15
DNA: TGTGCCAGCAGCCCGGACAGGATACCAAGAAACACCATATATTTT
CDR3: CASSPDRIPRNTIYF

size: .
V: TRBV27
D: TRBD1
J: TRBJ2-3
length: 15
DNA: TGTGCCAGCAGTTTACTGGGACAGGGGGCAGATACGCAGTATTTT
CDR3: CASSLLGQGADTQYF

size: .
V: TRBV27
D: TRBD1
J: TRBJ1-5
length: 15
DNA: TGTGCCAGCAGCCGGACAGGCTATAGCAATCAGCCCCAGCATTTT
CDR3: CASSRTGYSNQPQHF

size: .
V: TRBV19
D: TRBD1
J: TRBJ2-1
length: 15
DNA: TGTGCCAGTAGCTTGAAGACAGGGCTCAACAATGAGCAGTTCTTC
CDR3: CASSLKTGLNNEQFF

size: .
V: TRBV19
D: .
J: TRBJ2-3
length: 15
DNA: TGTGCCAGTAGTATTGGGATAGATAGGTCAGATACGCAGTATTTT
CDR3: CASSIGIDRSDTQYF

size: .
V: TRBV6-1
D: TRBD1
J: TRBJ1-1
length: 13
DNA: TGTGCCAGCAGGGTTAGGACAGGGAATGAAGCTTTCTTT
CDR3: CASRVRTGNEAFF

size: .
V: TRBV9
D: TRBD1
J: TRBJ1-1
length: 14
DNA: TGTGCCAGCAGCCCCAGGGGGGAAAAGACTGAAGCTTTCTTT
CDR3: CASSPRGEKTEAFF

size: .
V: TRBV5-6
D: .
J: TRBJ1-3
length: 14
DNA: TGTGCCAGCAGCTCAGGGTACTCTGGAAACACCATATATTTT
CDR3: CASSSGYSGNTIYF

size: .
V: TRBV28
D: TRBD2
J: TRBJ2-3
length: 16
DNA: TGTGCCAGCCGCCTCGGGGCTAGCGGGAGCCGAGATACGCAGTATTTT
CDR3: CASRLGASGSRDTQYF

size: .
V: TRBV19
D: .
J: TRBJ1-1
length: 15
DNA: TGTGCCAGTAGACGGGACCAGGGGATGAACACTGAAGCTTTCTTT
CDR3: CASRRDQGMNTEAFF

size: .
V: TRBV19
D: .
J: TRBJ2-7
length: 16
DNA: TGTGCCAGTAGTCCACCACCGACGGGAAGCTCCTACGAGCAGTACTTC
CDR3: CASSPPPTGSSYEQYF

size: .
V: TRBV18
D: .
J: TRBJ2-7
length: 14
DNA: TGTGCCAGCTCACCAAGTACCCAGCTCTACGAGCAGTACTTC
CDR3: CASSPSTQLYEQYF

size: .
V: TRBV7-8
D: .
J: TRBJ1-6
length: 19
DNA: TGTGCCAGCAGCCCACCCGGGGCAGTTTTTGGTTCCTATAATTCACCCCTCCACTTT
CDR3: CASSPPGAVFGSYNSPLHF

size: once
V: TRBV18
D: TRBD1
J: TRBJ2-4
length: 16
DNA: TGTGCCAGCTCACCGGGACAGGGGGTGATCAAAAACATTCAGTACTTC
CDR3: CASSPGQGVIKNIQYF

size: .
V: TRBV4-2
D: .
J: TRBJ2-1
length: 14
DNA: TGTGCCAGCAGCCAAGGGTTAGCCTACAATGAGCAGTTCTTC
CDR3: CASSQGLAYNEQFF

size: .
V: TRBV7-9
D: .
J: TRBJ2-2
length: 17
DNA: TGTGCCAGCAGCGAAAATCAGGGGATTTCGGACACCGGGGAGCTGTTTTTT
CDR3: CASSENQGISDTGELFF

size: .
V: TRBV18
D: .
J: TRBJ2-5
length: 12
DNA: TGTGCCAGCTCGGGCCTCGGGGAGACCCAGTACTTC
CDR3: CASSGLGETQYF

size: .
V: TRBV5-1
D: TRBD1
J: TRBJ2-5
length: 14
DNA: TGCGCCAGCAGTAGACAGGGAGCCCAAGAGACCCAGTACTTC
CDR3: CASSRQGAQETQYF